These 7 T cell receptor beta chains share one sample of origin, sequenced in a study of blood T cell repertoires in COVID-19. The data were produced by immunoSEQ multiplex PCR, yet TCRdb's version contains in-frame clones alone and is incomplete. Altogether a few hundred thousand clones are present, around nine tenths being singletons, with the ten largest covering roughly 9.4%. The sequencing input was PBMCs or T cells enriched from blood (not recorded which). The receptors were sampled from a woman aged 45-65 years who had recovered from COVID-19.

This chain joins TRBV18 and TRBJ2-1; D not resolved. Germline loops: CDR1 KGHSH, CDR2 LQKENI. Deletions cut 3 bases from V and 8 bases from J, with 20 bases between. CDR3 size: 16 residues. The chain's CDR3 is CASSPPSSSPADEQFF. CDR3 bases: TGTGCCAGCTCACCCCCCAGTTCATCACCCGCGGATGAGCAGTTCTTC.

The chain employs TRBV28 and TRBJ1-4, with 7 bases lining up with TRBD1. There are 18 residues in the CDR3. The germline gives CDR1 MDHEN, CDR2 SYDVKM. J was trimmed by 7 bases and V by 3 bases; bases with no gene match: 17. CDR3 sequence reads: CASSFNPGPQGDSEKLFF. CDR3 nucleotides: TGTGCCAGCAGTTTCAATCCCGGGCCCCAAGGGGACAGTGAAAAACTGTTTTTT.

The CDR3 spells CASSDLSRAKNIQYF. CDR3 sequence (DNA): TGTGCCAGCAGTGACCTGTCGAGAGCCAAAAACATTCAGTACTTC. V gene TRBV6-1 combines with J gene TRBJ2-4, with D unclear. In germline, CDR1 is MNHNS, CDR2 SASEGT. V lost 3 bases to trimming and J lost 0 bases, with 9 bases between them. The CDR3 is 15 residues long.

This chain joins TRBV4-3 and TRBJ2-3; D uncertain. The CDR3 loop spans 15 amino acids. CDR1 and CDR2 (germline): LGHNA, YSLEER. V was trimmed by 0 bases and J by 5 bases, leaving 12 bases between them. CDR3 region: CASSQDGRDIDTQYF. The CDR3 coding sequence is TGCGCCAGCAGCCAAGACGGCAGAGACATAGATACGCAGTATTTT.

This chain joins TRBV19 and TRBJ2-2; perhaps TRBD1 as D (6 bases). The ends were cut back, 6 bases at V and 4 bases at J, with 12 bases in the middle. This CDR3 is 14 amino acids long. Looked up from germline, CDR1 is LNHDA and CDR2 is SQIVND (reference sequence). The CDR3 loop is CASRQGRSTGELFF. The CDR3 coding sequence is TGTGCCAGTAGACAGGGTAGGAGCACCGGGGAGCTGTTTTTT.

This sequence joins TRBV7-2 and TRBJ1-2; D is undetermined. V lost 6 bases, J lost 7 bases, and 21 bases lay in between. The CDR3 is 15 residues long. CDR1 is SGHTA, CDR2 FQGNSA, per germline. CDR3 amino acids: CASSPRGGLLGGYTF. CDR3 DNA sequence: TGTGCCAGCAGTCCTCGCGGAGGCCTCCTCGGTGGCTACACCTTC.

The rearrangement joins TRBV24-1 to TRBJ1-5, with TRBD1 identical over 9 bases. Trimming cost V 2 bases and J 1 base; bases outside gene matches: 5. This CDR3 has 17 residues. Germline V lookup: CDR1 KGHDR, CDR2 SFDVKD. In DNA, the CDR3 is TGTGCCACCAGTGATTCCGGGACAGGGAAAAGCAATCAGCCCCAGCATTTT. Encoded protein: CATSDSGTGKSNQPQHF.